The 22 T cell receptor beta chains listed next were all sequenced from one sample in a study of blood T cell repertoires in COVID-19. TCRdb's table, derived via immunoSEQ multiplex PCR, lists solely in-frame clones and lacks some. In the table there are some 130,000 clones, 81% of which are singletons. Specimen: peripheral blood. The receptors here all came from a woman aged 60 to 75 with active or convalescent COVID-19.

The genes are TRBV5-1 and TRBJ1-1, with 8 bases identical to TRBD1. The ends lost 2 bases at V and 3 bases at J; junction bases unmatched: 3. Germline CDR1 SGHRS, CDR2 YFSETQ. CDR3 length: 14 residues. The CDR3 DNA sequence: TGCGCCAGCAGCTTCGTACAGGGGGACACTGAAGCTTTCTTT. Translation gives CASSFVQGDTEAFF.

J is TRBJ1-5 and V is TRBV10-2; D perhaps matches TRBD1 (5 bases). The germline CDR1 and CDR2 sequences are WSHSY and SAAADI. The CDR3 length is 13 residues. V lost 5 bases and J lost 4, with 9 bases in between. Here the CDR3 reads CASSRGPNQPQHF. CDR3 bases: TGCGCCAGCAGTAGGGGCCCGAATCAGCCCCAGCATTTT.

The chain has TRBV11-2 and TRBJ2-5; D call uncertain. The CDR3 loop spans 12 amino acids. Germline assignment: CDR1 SGHAT and CDR2 FQNNGV. V gave up 6 bases and J gave up 5 bases, with 10 bases separating them. The CDR3 nucleotides read TGTGCCAGCAGTCCAGTCGGGGAGACCCAGTACTTC. Protein: CASSPVGETQYF.

The chain links TRBV21-1 to TRBJ2-1; TRBD2, as called in the table, went unchecked against the DNA. TRBV21-1 is a known pseudogene. This CDR3 has 16 residues. CDR3 residues: CASSKGGLTTYNEQFF. CDR3 coding DNA: TGTGCCAGCAGCAAAGGGGGACTAACAACCTACAATGAGCAGTTCTTC.

V and J are TRBV25-1 and TRBJ1-5, with D perhaps TRBD1 (6 bases). Trimming left V 11 bases short and J 5 bases short, with 13 bases between. This CDR3 is built from 12 residues. CDR1 and CDR2 (germline): MGHDK, SYGVNS. The CDR3 reads CALTGSDQPQHF. The CDR3 nucleotides are TGTGCCCTGACAGGAAGCGATCAGCCCCAGCATTTT.

The chain employs TRBV27 and TRBJ2-3, with a tentative D call TRBD2 (6 bases). Deletions cut 2 bases from V and 3 bases from J, with 6 bases between. CDR1 and CDR2 from the germline V gene are MNHEY and SMNVEV (reference sequence). The CDR3 is 13 amino acids. The CDR3 loop reads CASSLLATDTQYF. CDR3 DNA sequence: TGTGCCAGCAGTTTACTAGCGACAGATACGCAGTATTTT.

This clone turned up a few times. The CDR3 DNA reads TGTGCCAGCAGTTACACCCGGTACCAAGAGACCCAGTACTTC. This codes for CASSYTRYQETQYF. This chain links TRBV6-6 with TRBJ2-5; no clear D gene. This CDR3 is 14 amino acids long. V lost 2 bases and J lost 0, with 7 bases in between. The V gene's germline CDR1 is MNHNY and CDR2 SVGAGI (reference sequence).

The CDR3 loop is CASSTGQGATDTQYF. The CDR3 nucleotides read TGTGCCAGCAGTACGGGACAGGGGGCAACAGATACGCAGTATTTT. The J gene is TRBJ2-3, the V gene TRBV2; TRBD1 agrees at 12 bases. With 5 bases clipped from V and 3 bases from J, the junction kept 3 bases outside the gene matches. The CDR3 totals 15 residues. Germline V CDR1 and CDR2: SNHLY, FYNNEI.

V usage is TRBV14 and J usage is TRBJ2-5, with 8 bases that match TRBD2. Germline CDR1 SGHDN, CDR2 FVKESK. This CDR3 region has 15 residues. V dropped 5 bases and J dropped 4; count of bases not matched to a gene: 9. CDR3 bases: TGTGCCAGCAGCGCTTTGGGTAGCGGGATAGAGACCCAGTACTTC. This gives the protein CASSALGSGIETQYF.

V usage is TRBV28 and J usage is TRBJ2-5; D unclear. The CDR3 is 11 residues long. Trimming stripped 10 bases from V and 1 base from J, with 7 bases between. The germline gives CDR1 MDHEN, CDR2 SYDVKM. In DNA, the CDR3 is TGTGCCATCAGAGCCCAAGAGACCCAGTACTTC. Its translation is CAIRAQETQYF.

This sequence joins TRBV5-1 and TRBJ1-6, with no clear D. Deletions cut 0 bases from V and 2 bases from J, with 9 bases between. The germline V gene has CDR1 SGHRS and CDR2 YFSETQ. CDR3 length: 16 amino acids. The CDR3 region has the DNA TGCGCCAGCAGCTTGGGAGGAAACGCCTATAATTCACCCCTCCACTTT. It specifies CASSLGGNAYNSPLHF. The full variable domain, completed using reference TRBV5-1 and TRBJ1-6, is KAGVTQTPRYLIKTRGQQVTLSCSPISGHRSVSWYQQTPGQGLQFLFEYFSETQRNKGNFPGRFSGRQFSNSRSEMNVSTLELGDSALYLCASSLGGNAYNSPLHFGNGTRLTVT.

J is TRBJ2-1 and V is TRBV29-1; 8 positions match TRBD2. Germline trimming cut 0 bases from V and 4 bases from J; bases unmatched to any gene: 5. CDR1 and CDR2 (germline): SQVTM, ANQGSEA. CDR3 length: 15 residues. The CDR3 DNA sequence: TGCAGCGTTGAAGAAAAGGCTAGCGGGTACAATGAGCAGTTCTTC. It translates to CSVEEKASGYNEQFF.

This chain connects TRBV7-8 to TRBJ1-5, with D perhaps matching TRBD1 (5 bases). Germline CDR1 reads SGHVS; CDR2 reads FQNEAQ. The CDR3 loop spans 13 amino acids. V lost 3 bases and J lost 5, with 8 bases in between. The CDR3 reads CASSLGGDQPQHF. The CDR3 nucleotides are TGTGCCAGCAGCTTGGGGGGAGATCAGCCCCAGCATTTT.

Here the CDR3 reads CASAYGNQPQHF. Written as DNA, the CDR3 is TGTGCCAGCGCGTACGGCAATCAGCCCCAGCATTTT. The genes are TRBV28 and TRBJ1-5, with D unclear. The CDR3 loop spans 12 amino acids. Germline-derived CDR1 and CDR2 are MDHEN and SYDVKM. V was trimmed by 8 bases and J by 2 bases, leaving 7 bases between them.

This clone was observed once. The rearrangement uses TRBV6-6 and TRBJ1-2; 8 bases fit TRBD1. CDR1 and CDR2 (germline): MNHNY, SVGAGI (reference sequence). This CDR3 spans 15 amino acids. The V and J ends lost 2 bases and 2 bases, in that order; junction bases with no gene match: 4. CDR3 sequence: CASSYSQGANYGYTF. The CDR3 DNA sequence: TGTGCCAGCAGTTACAGCCAGGGGGCGAACTATGGCTACACCTTC.

The chain couples TRBV28 to TRBJ1-2; 7 bases map to TRBD1. The V gene's germline CDR1 is MDHEN and CDR2 SYDVKM. This CDR3 region has 14 residues. The junction had 9 bases not matched to a gene; V was cut back by 5 bases and J by 6 bases. CDR3 sequence (DNA): TGTGCCAGCAGTACTGGGACCGGGACAGATGGCTACACCTTC. Its protein product is CASSTGTGTDGYTF.

This chain uses TRBV12-3 or TRBV12-4 with TRBJ2-2; 7 nucleotides align to TRBD2. V lost 5 bases to trimming and J lost 6 bases; unmatched junction nucleotides: 3. The CDR3 loop spans 13 amino acids. The chain's CDR3 is CASSPLAAGELFF. DNA for the CDR3: TGTGCCAGCAGTCCCCTAGCGGCCGGGGAGCTGTTTTTT.

The J gene is TRBJ2-1, the V gene TRBV6-5, with 8 bases aligning to TRBD1. Germline lookup yields CDR1 MNHEY and CDR2 SVGAGI. The J segment lost 8 bases and the V segment lost 7 bases, leaving 4 bases of the junction unmatched. The CDR3 totals 12 residues. The CDR3 loop is CASIGQGHEQFF. CDR3 DNA sequence: TGTGCCAGCATCGGACAGGGTCATGAGCAGTTCTTC.

The chain joins TRBV4-3 to TRBJ2-5; D might be TRBD1 (6 bases). This CDR3 has 15 residues. Germline V CDR1 and CDR2: LGHNA, YSLEER. V lost 1 base, J lost 4 bases, and 13 bases lay in between. This CDR3 reads CASSQGQTGRETQYF. The CDR3 DNA reads TGCGCCAGCAGCCAAGGCCAGACAGGACGAGAGACCCAGTACTTC.

This clone has only a few counts. This CDR3 reads CASRLSGGGTYGYTF. CDR3 in DNA: TGTGCCAGCAGGCTAAGTGGGGGAGGGACCTATGGCTACACCTTC. V usage is TRBV6-5 and J usage is TRBJ1-2, with a possible D match to TRBD1 (5 bases). Germline V CDR1 and CDR2: MNHEY, SVGAGI. This CDR3 comprises 15 residues. Trimming pared 6 bases from V and 4 bases from J, leaving 18 bases between.

This sequence joins TRBV5-1 and TRBJ1-1, with unresolved D. Germline CDR1 is SGHRS and CDR2 is YFSETQ. This CDR3 is 15 amino acids long. V lost 0 bases, J lost 0 bases, and 9 bases lay in between. The chain's CDR3 is CASSLAGRVNTEAFF. For the CDR3, the DNA is TGCGCCAGCAGCTTGGCGGGGAGGGTGAACACTGAAGCTTTCTTT.

The V call is TRBV5-1, the J call TRBJ1-6, with D tentatively TRBD1 (6 bases). Germline CDR1 is SGHRS and CDR2 is YFSETQ. This CDR3 spans 15 amino acids. Trimming removed 1 base from V and 8 bases from J, with 13 bases in between. CDR3 protein: CASSLLQGPDSPLHF. The CDR3 DNA reads as TGCGCCAGCAGCTTGTTGCAGGGGCCTGATTCACCCCTCCACTTT.